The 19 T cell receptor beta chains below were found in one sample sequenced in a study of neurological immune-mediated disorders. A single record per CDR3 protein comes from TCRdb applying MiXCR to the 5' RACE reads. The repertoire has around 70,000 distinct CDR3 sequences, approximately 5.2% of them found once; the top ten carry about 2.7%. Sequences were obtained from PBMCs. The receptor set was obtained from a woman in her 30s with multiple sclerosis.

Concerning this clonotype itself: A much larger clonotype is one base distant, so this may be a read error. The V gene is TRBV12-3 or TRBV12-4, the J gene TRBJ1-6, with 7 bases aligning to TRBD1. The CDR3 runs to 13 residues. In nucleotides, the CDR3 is TGTGTCAGCGGGGAGGGGGCCTATTCACCCCTCCACTTT. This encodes CVSGEGAYSPLHF.

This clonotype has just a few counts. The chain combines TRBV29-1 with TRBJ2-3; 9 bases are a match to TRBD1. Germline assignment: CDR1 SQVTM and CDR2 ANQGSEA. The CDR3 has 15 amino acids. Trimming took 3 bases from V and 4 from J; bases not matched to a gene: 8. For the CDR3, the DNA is TGCAGCGTTGATGTTTGGGGGACAGGGCCAGATACGCAGTATTTT. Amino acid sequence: CSVDVWGTGPDTQYF.

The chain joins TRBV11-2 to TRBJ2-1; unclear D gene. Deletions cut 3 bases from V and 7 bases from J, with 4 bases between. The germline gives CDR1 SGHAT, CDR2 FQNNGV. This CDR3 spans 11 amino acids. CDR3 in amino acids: CASSFQNEQFF. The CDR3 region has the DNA TGTGCCAGCAGCTTTCAGAATGAGCAGTTCTTC.

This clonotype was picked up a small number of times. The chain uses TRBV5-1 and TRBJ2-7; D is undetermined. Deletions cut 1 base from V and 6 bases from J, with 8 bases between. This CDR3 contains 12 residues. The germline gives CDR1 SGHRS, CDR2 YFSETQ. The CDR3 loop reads CASSLTGPEQYF. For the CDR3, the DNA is TGCGCCAGCAGCTTGACCGGCCCCGAGCAGTACTTC.

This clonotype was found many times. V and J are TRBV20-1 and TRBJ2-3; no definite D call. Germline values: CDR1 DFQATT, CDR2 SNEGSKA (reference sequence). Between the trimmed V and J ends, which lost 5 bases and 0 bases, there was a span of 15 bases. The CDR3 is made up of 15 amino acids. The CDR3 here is CSAWYQRPSTDTQYF. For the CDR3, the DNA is TGCAGTGCTTGGTACCAAAGACCCAGCACAGATACGCAGTATTTT.

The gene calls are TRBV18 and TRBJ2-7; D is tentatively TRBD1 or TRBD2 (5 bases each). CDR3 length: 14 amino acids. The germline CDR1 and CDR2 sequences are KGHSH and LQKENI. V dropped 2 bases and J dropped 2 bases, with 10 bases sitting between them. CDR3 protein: CASSPGRDPYEQYF. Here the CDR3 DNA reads TGTGCCAGCTCACCAGGTAGGGACCCCTACGAGCAGTACTTC.

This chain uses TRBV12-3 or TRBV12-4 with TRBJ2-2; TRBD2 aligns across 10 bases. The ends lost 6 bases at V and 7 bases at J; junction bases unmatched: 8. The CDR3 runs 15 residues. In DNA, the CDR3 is TGTGCCAGCAGCTCCCTAGCGGGGGAGGGCGGGGAGCTGTTTTTT. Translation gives CASSSLAGEGGELFF.

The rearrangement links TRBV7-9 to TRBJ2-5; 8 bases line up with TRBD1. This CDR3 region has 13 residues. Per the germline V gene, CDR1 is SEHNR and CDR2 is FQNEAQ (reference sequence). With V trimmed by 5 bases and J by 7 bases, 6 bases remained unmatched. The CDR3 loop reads CASSRQGMVTQYF. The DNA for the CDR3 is TGTGCCAGCAGCCGACAGGGGATGGTGACCCAGTACTTC.

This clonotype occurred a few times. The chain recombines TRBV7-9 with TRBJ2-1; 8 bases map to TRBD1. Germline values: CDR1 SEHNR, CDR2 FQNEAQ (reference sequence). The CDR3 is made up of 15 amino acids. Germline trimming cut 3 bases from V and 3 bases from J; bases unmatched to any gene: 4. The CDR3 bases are TGTGCCAGCAGCTTCGGACAGGGCGACTACAATGAGCAGTTCTTC. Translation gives CASSFGQGDYNEQFF.

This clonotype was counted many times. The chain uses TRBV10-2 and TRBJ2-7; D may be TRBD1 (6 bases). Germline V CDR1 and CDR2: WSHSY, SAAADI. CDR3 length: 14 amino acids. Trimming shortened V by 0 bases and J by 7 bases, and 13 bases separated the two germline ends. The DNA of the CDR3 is TGCGCCAGCAGTGAGTCGTCAGGGGCAGGAGAGCAGTACTTC. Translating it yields CASSESSGAGEQYF.

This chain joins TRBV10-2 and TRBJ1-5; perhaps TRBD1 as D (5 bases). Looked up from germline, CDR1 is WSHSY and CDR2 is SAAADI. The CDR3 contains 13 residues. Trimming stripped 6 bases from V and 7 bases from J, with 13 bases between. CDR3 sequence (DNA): TGCGCCAGCAGAAGGGTAGAGGGGCAGCCCCAGCATTTT. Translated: CASRRVEGQPQHF.

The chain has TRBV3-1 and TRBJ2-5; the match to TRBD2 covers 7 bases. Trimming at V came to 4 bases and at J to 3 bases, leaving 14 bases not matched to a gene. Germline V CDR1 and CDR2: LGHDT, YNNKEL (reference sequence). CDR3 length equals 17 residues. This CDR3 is CASSPRAGLAGEETQYF. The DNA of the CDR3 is TGTGCCAGCAGCCCCCGAGCGGGACTTGCGGGGGAAGAGACCCAGTACTTC.

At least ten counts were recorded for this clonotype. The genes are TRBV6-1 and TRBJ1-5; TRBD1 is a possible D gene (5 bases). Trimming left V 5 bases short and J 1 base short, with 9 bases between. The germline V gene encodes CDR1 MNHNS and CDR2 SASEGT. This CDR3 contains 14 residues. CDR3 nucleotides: TGTGCCAGCAGTCTCTGGGGCAGCAATCAGCCCCAGCATTTT. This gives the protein CASSLWGSNQPQHF.

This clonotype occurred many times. Here the CDR3 DNA reads TGCGCCAGCAGCCAAGAAAGTCCTTTCTCTGGAAACACCATATATTTT. Protein: CASSQESPFSGNTIYF. This chain links TRBV4-1 with TRBJ1-3, with D unclear. Trimming left V 0 bases short and J 0 bases short, with 9 bases between. Germline CDR1 MGHRA, CDR2 YSYEKL. There are 16 residues in the CDR3.

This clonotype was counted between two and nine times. The CDR3 here is CASSPGTLSYEQYF. DNA for the CDR3: TGTGCCAGCAGCCCCGGGACACTCTCCTACGAGCAGTACTTC. The V call is TRBV13, the J call TRBJ2-7, with D perhaps TRBD1 (6 bases). CDR3 length equals 14 residues. V shed 5 bases and J shed 0 bases, with 11 bases lying between them. Germline V gene data show CDR1 as PRHDT and CDR2 as FYEKMQ (reference sequence). Looking up the rest from reference TRBV13 and TRBJ2-7 gives the full variable domain: AAGVIQSPRHLIKEKRETATLKCYPIPRHDTVYWYQQGPGQDPQFLISFYEKMQSDKGSIPDRFSAQQFSDYHSELNMSSLELGDSALYFCASSPGTLSYEQYFGPGTRLTVT.

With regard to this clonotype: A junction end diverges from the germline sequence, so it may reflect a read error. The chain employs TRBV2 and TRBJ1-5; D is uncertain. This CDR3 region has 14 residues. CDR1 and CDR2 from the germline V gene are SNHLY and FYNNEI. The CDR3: CASSVEVINQPQNF. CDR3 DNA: TGTGCCAGCAGTGTGGAGGTAATCAATCAGCCCCAGAATTTT. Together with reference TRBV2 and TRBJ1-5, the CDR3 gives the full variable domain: EPEVTQTPSHQVTQMGQEVILRCVPISNHLYFYWYRQILGQKVEFLVSFYNNEISEKSEIFDDQFSVERPDGSNFTLKIRSTKLEDSAMYFCASSVEVINQPQNFGDGTRLSIL.

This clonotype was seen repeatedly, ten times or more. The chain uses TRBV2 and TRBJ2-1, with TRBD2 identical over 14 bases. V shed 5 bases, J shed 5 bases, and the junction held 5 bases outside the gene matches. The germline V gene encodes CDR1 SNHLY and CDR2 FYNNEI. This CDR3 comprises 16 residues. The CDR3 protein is CASSPGLAGGHNEQFF. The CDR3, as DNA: TGTGCCAGCAGTCCAGGACTAGCGGGGGGCCACAATGAGCAGTTCTTC.

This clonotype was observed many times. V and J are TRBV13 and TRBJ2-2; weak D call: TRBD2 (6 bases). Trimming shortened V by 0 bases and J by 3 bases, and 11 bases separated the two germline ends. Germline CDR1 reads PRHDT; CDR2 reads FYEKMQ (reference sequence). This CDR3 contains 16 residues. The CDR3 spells CASSLGLAEHTGELFF. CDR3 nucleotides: TGTGCCAGCAGCTTAGGTTTAGCGGAGCACACCGGGGAGCTGTTTTTT.

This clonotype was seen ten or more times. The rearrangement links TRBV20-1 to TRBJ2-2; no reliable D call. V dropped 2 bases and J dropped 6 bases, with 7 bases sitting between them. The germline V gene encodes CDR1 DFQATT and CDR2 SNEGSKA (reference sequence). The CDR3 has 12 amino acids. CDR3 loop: CSARMIPGELFF. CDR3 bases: TGCAGTGCTAGAATGATTCCCGGGGAGCTGTTTTTT.